This record concerns one T cell receptor beta chain sequence. Antigen: not known. The germline CDR1 and CDR2 sequences are ENHRY and SYGVKD. The CDR3 loop spans 19 amino acids. J gave up 3 bases and V 2 bases, and 10 bases lay outside the gene matches. Every isolated RNA sample was fully reverse transcribed, so sequencing captured expressed TCRB transcripts. TCRdb's copy holds only in-frame clones and misses some; the assay was immunoSEQ multiplex PCR. The sample includes 900,000 or so clones, 17% of them seen just once. The record originates from a study of beta chain features in type 1 diabetes. Study-level findings and limits: All four CD4+ subsets of Type 1 diabetes patients contained TCRB CDR3s that were moderately but significantly shorter.

The sequence was obtained from a woman aged 18-30 years in good health. Material: naive CD4+ T cells from blood. This chain joins TRBV10-3 and TRBJ2-1, with TRBD2 matching over 13 bases. This CDR3 reads CAISEGIGLAGANYNEQFF. The CDR3 DNA sequence: TGTGCCATCAGTGAGGGGATTGGACTAGCGGGAGCCAACTACAATGAGCAGTTCTTC.